This T cell receptor beta chain was obtained from a study of blood T cell repertoires in COVID-19. The CDR3 covers 15 residues. Germline CDR1 reads SGHTS; CDR2 reads YDEGEE. V was shortened by 0 bases and J by 3 bases, with 10 bases between the two germline ends. Method: immunoSEQ multiplex PCR; TCRdb's copy keeps in-frame clones and lacks some. Among 90,000 or so clones, around 67% were seen once, and the ten largest hold 20% to 25%. J is TRBJ1-5 and V is TRBV5-8; D call uncertain. This TCR was recovered from a woman in her sixties in a cohort sampled during active or convalescent COVID-19. The sample comprised peripheral blood. The CDR3 coding sequence is TGTGCCAGCAGCTTGGTTGGCGGTATCAATCAGCCCCAGCATTTT. This sequence encodes CASSLVGGINQPQHF.